Here is one T cell receptor (beta chain) with its context. Ten or more counts support this clonotype. The antigen it binds to is not known. Base qualities are not at hand, and no much larger clone is one base apart. The data are from a study of glioma-infiltrating T cells listed by TCRdb under 2016. Regarding the complete study: TCR alpha- and beta-chain repertoires were sequenced from glioma tissue, non-neoplastic brain tissue and matched peripheral blood mononuclear cells. Each tissue-infiltrating repertoire was compared with the same patient's peripheral blood repertoire to measure divergence between tissue and blood T-cell populations. The paired cohort was made up of three low-grade glioma patients, several primary glioblastoma patients and three non-glioma patients who contributed non-neoplastic brain tissue. Overall study outcomes, separate from this receptor: Group comparisons rested on small numbers: three non-neoplastic, three low-grade glioma and fewer than 10 glioblastoma patients. In non-neoplastic patients, VJ-independent divergence between tissue and blood fell below expectation, whereas in all gliomas, and especially in low-grade gliomas, the divergence rose above expectation. Tissue and blood shared very few CDR3 sequences, a result attributed to high CDR3 diversity and limited sampling.

Looking up the germline V gene yields CDR1 SNHLY and CDR2 FYNNEI. The CDR3 covers 12 residues, taking in both the cysteine and the phenylalanine. Here the CDR3 DNA is all that survives: 36 bases in frame from base 1. After removal of 7 bases from V and 10 bases from J, the junction retains 4 bases not matched to a gene. TCR alpha and beta CDR3 regions were amplified with the iRepertoire nested amplicon-rescue multiplex PCR (arm-PCR) platform from RNA. The input for one-step reverse transcription and amplification was about 100-450 ng of either tissue mRNA or PBMC total RNA. Following bead purification, Illumina adapters were added through a secondary multiplex PCR, and the libraries were then gel-purified between 200 and 400 bp. Libraries carried internal 6-nucleotide barcodes used for demultiplexing. Sequencing of libraries was performed on an Illumina MiSeq with 2x220 or 2x250 nucleotide paired-end reads. Under the source paper's analysis protocol: FLASH 1.2.11 was used to merge paired reads, and BWA-MEM then aligned the reads to the GRCh37 human genome before TRA and TRB reads were extracted. An IMGT-derived reference of cassette sequences and CDR3 motifs, with pseudogenes included, was used for V and J assignment. Reads were translated in three frames, and productive CDR3s were defined as those with a C...FGXG motif and no stop codons. A clonotype was defined as a unique combination of a V-J cassette pair and a CDR3 amino acid sequence. Filtering of reads was based on Hamming distance, with the threshold set by the sequence error rate of each sample in mapped regions. The raw public data were reprocessed by TCRdb itself: fastp quality trimming at Q25, MiXCR clonotype calling, in-frame beta chains only. For every CDR3 protein sequence, its rows merge into one entry that carries the most common genes and DNA. The V and J calls were not made by the authors but by TCRdb's processing. This sample is represented by approximately 110,000 distinct CDR3 sequences; roughly 24% of them were singletons. Of the sample, roughly 15% falls within the top ten clones.

This sequence was found in a human donor with low-grade glioma or glioblastoma, undergoing nonglioma brain surgery, or in good health (not recorded which). The chain is encoded by TRBV2 joined to TRBJ1-6, with TRBD1 identical over 7 junction bases. The sequenced sample was glioma tissue, nonneoplastic brain tissue, or PBMCs (not recorded which). The nucleotides are TGTGCCAGCAATCAGGGGGGGTCACCCCTCCACTTT. Its translation is CASNQGGSPLHF.